The source of this T cell receptor beta chain is a study of T-cell reconstitution after alpha-beta-depleted transplantation in children (TCRdb year 2016). For the wider study: Using TCR repertoire profiling, the study followed T-cell immune reconstitution in a quantitative way in children after TCRalphabeta/CD19-depleted allogeneic hematopoietic cell transplantation.

A note on this clonotype: Its antigen remains unidentified. There are no base qualities to consult, and no much larger clone falls within one base.

Trimming takes 2 bases off V and 8 bases off J; junction bases not matched to a gene: 6. The CDR3 covers 14 residues, taking in both the cysteine and the phenylalanine. The sequence is cut down to CDR3 DNA, 42 bases in frame from base 1. CDR1 and CDR2, looked up from the germline V gene, are SGHRS and YFSETQ. The method was PCR. The reads were generated on an Illumina HiSeq 2500. Molecular barcoding was employed in the preparation of TCR libraries, with unique molecular identifiers being used to normalize TCRbeta repertoire quantification. TCRdb reanalyzed the raw reads on its own, using fastp at Q25 for trimming and MiXCR for clone calling, and kept in-frame beta chains. Each CDR3 protein appears once, grouped with its most common genes and DNA. The sample table shows some 500,000 distinct CDR3 sequences, and approximately 20% are seen once. 3% to 3.5% of the sample goes to the ten largest clones.

This TCR was recovered from a human donor who donated a stem cell graft to a child with acute lymphoblastic leukemia. This sequence uses TRBV5-1 and TRBJ1-2, with TRBD1 matching 10 junction bases. The sample consisted of PBMCs from the stem cell graft donor, taken from the stem cell graft. The CDR3 is CASSFMTGGEGYTF. The DNA is as follows: TGCGCCAGCAGCTTCATGACAGGGGGCGAGGGCTACACCTTC.